Listed below are T cell receptor beta chains from one sample, sequenced in a study of blood T cells in healthy people across ages. TCRdb itself ran the 5' RACE reads through MiXCR, one entry per CDR3 protein. This repertoire shows around 670,000 distinct CDR3 sequences, roughly 31% found once; its top ten account for approximately 14%. Sequenced input: blood. The receptors stem from a woman over 75 in good health. The CDR3 runs from the conserved cysteine through the conserved F or W. D genes are given only for firm matches. A clone size is listed for some rows: how often the clone was seen (once, few, many), or a class if it is expanded.

>TRBV5-1|TRBJ2-2|NA|many|16
TGCGCCAGCAGCTTGTCTGTGGCGGCGAACACCGGGGAGCTGTTTTTT
CASSLSVAANTGELFF
>TRBV20-1|TRBJ2-3|TRBD1|NA|15
TGCAGTGCTAGAGATCCACAGGGGGCTACAGATACGCAGTATTTT
CSARDPQGATDTQYF
>TRBV15|TRBJ1-5|TRBD1|many|15
TGTGCCACCAGCAGAGACCGACAGGGTAGTCAGCCCCAGCATTTT
CATSRDRQGSQPQHF
>TRBV12-3/TRBV12-4|TRBJ1-4|TRBD1|NA|13
TGTGCCAGCAGATCGACTGACAGGGGGAAACTGTTTTTT
CASRSTDRGKLFF
>TRBV7-2|TRBJ1-2|NA|NA|14
TGTGCCAGCAGCTTAGTTGGGCCCCTCGAGGGCTACACCTTC
CASSLVGPLEGYTF
>TRBV29-1|TRBJ2-1|NA|many|12
TGCAGCGTTGACCGACCATACAATGAGCAGTTCTTC
CSVDRPYNEQFF
>TRBV20-1|TRBJ1-1|NA|few|14
TGCAGTGCTAGGATGGGGCAGACGAACACTGAAGCTTTCTTT
CSARMGQTNTEAFF
>TRBV6-5|TRBJ2-3|NA|many|13
TGTGCCAGCAGGAGGGCGGGCACAGATACGCAGTATTTT
CASRRAGTDTQYF
>TRBV7-9|TRBJ2-1|NA|NA|16
TGTGCCAGCAGCACGCAAAAGGGGGGCTCCTACAATGAGCAGTTCTTC
CASSTQKGGSYNEQFF
>TRBV5-1|TRBJ2-1|NA|NA|14
TGCGCCAGCAGCTTGTTCAGGGAGGTTAATGAGCAGTTCTTC
CASSLFREVNEQFF
>TRBV20-1|TRBJ2-3|TRBD2|NA|15
TGCAGTGCTAGAGGGACTAGCGGGCCCACAGATACGCAGTATTTT
CSARGTSGPTDTQYF
>TRBV30|TRBJ1-2|TRBD1|many|13
TGTGCCTGGGGGGCCGGGACAGGGTACGGCTACACCTTC
CAWGAGTGYGYTF
>TRBV29-1|TRBJ2-5|TRBD2|NA|14
TGCAGCCTATTACGGGGGGGCCTTAGCAATGAGCAGTACTTC
CSLLRGGLSNEQYF
>TRBV20-1|TRBJ2-7|TRBD2|many|15
TGCAGTGCTAGCAAGGGAGCGGGGGGTCCCTACGAGCAGTACTTC
CSASKGAGGPYEQYF
>TRBV20-1|TRBJ2-7|TRBD2|many|13
TGCAGTGCTACCAGACTAGCGGGGGCAGAGCAGTACTTC
CSATRLAGAEQYF
>TRBV4-1|TRBJ1-2|NA|few|14
TGCGCCAGCAGCCAAGATAACAGGTCCTATGGCTACACCTTC
CASSQDNRSYGYTF
>TRBV2|TRBJ1-2|NA|NA|12
NA
CTVRDNNYGCTF
>TRBV7-2|TRBJ2-5|NA|NA|14
TGTGCCAGCAGCTTTGATTACAATCAAGAGACCCAGTACTTC
CASSFDYNQETQYF
>TRBV6-6|TRBJ2-3|TRBD2|many|15
TGTGCCAGCACCCGACCTAGCGGGGGGGTGAATACGCAGTATTTT
CASTRPSGGVNTQYF
>TRBV7-2|TRBJ2-3|NA|NA|14
TGTGCCAGCACCCGGAGCAGTATTGCAGATACGCAGTATTTT
CASTRSSIADTQYF
>TRBV6-2/TRBV6-3|TRBJ2-7|NA|NA|12
TGTGCCAGCAGCCGCGGGTCAAACGAGCAGTACTTC
CASSRGSNEQYF